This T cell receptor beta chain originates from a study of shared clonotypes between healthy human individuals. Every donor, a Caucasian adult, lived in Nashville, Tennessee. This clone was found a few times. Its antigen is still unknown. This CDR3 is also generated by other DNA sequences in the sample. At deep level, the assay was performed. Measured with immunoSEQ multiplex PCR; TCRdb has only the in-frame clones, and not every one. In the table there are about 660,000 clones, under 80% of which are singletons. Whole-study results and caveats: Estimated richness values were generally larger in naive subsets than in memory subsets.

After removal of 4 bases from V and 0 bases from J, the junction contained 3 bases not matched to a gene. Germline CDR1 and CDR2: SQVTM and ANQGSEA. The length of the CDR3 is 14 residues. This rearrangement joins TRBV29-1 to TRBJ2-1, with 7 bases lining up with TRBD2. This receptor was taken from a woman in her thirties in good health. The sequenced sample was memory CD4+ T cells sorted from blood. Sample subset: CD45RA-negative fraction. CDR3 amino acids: CSVGGGSSYNEQFF. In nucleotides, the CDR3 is TGCAGCGTTGGAGGCGGGAGCTCCTACAATGAGCAGTTCTTC.